This TCR beta chain derives from a study of siplizumab effects on memory and regulatory T cells. Study-level findings and limits: Naive T cells were seen as more diverse than memory cells and as major alloresponse contributors. Where siplizumab was present, mappable alloreactive CD4+ clones averaged roughly 66% Treg-derived, compared with 26.9% in controls.

Of note for this clone: Its antigen is currently unknown.

This table comes from immunoSEQ multiplex PCR, and its TCRdb copy is limited to in-frame clones, with some not included. The sample records about 100,000 clones, about 91% being singletons. The CDR3 has 12 residues. Germline CDR1 reads LNHDA; CDR2 reads SQIVND (reference sequence). V trimming: 6 bases; J trimming: 3 bases; junction bases outside the gene matches: 1. The V gene is TRBV19, the J gene TRBJ1-2; 7 nucleotides match TRBD1. Sample: CD4+ T cells sorted from blood. This clonotype was sampled from a human donor in good health. The CDR3 here is CASRGQYYGYTF. Written as DNA, the CDR3 is TGTGCCAGTAGGGGACAGTACTATGGCTACACCTTC.